Listed here are 27 T cell receptor beta chains from one sample, sequenced in a study of human T cells and chemical hapten exposure. Indicated time point: patch test 1, 2 weeks after DPC sensitization. Regarding treatment: therapeutic diphenylcyclopropenone sensitization with weekly scalp DPC. Whole blood, unfractionated, served as the material for total RNA extraction. TCRdb re-analysed the RACE reads in MiXCR, keeping a single row per CDR3 protein. Of under 60,000 distinct CDR3 sequences in the sample, approximately 9.9% were seen once. The sequences come from whole blood, collected in connection with sensitization to the hapten diphenylcyclopropenone (DPC). These receptors all come from a woman in her forties with alopecia areata. Some clones in this sample may be carry-over from other donors' samples.

This clonotype was seen a handful of times. The J gene is TRBJ1-5, the V gene TRBV30; no clear D gene. CDR1 is GTSNPN and CDR2 is SVGIG in the germline V gene (reference sequence). This CDR3 has 13 residues. Trimming cost V 2 bases and J 3 bases, with 8 bases left between them. The DNA for the CDR3 is TGTGCCTGGAGTAGGCAGGCCAATCAGCCCCAGCATTTT. Its translation: CAWSRQANQPQHF.

This clonotype was counted many times. This chain joins TRBV28 and TRBJ1-4; possibly TRBD1 for D (5 bases). V was shortened by 6 bases and J by 4 bases, with 15 bases between the two germline ends. Germline-derived CDR1 and CDR2 are MDHEN and SYDVKM. This CDR3 is 15 amino acids long. CDR3 nucleotides: TGTGCCAGCAGCCGCCCGGGGACCGGTAATGAAAAACTGTTTTTT. Translated: CASSRPGTGNEKLFF.

This clonotype was counted ten times or more. The chain has TRBV20-1 and TRBJ2-4, with 11 bases aligning to TRBD1. With 2 bases clipped from V and 6 bases from J, the junction kept 18 bases outside the gene matches. Germline values: CDR1 DFQATT, CDR2 SNEGSKA (reference sequence). The CDR3 length is 19 residues. Here the CDR3 DNA reads TGCAGTGCTAGACCGAAACTGGACAGGGGGCGAAATAGCAGAAACATTCAGTACTTC. It encodes CSARPKLDRGRNSRNIQYF.

The V gene is TRBV20-1, the J gene TRBJ2-3; no clear D. V gave up 0 bases and J gave up 0 bases, with 10 bases separating them. In germline, CDR1 is DFQATT, CDR2 SNEGSKA (reference sequence). The CDR3 has 15 residues. The DNA of the CDR3 is TGCAGTGCTAGAGATCGGGTAACTAGCACAGATACGCAGTATTTT. Its protein is CSARDRVTSTDTQYF.

At least ten counts were recorded for this clonotype. This chain uses TRBV29-1 with TRBJ2-1; D gene uncertain. The V gene's germline CDR1 is SQVTM and CDR2 ANQGSEA. The CDR3 runs to 10 residues. The V end was cut by 7 bases, the J end by 5 bases, with 6 bases between. As DNA, the CDR3 is TGCAGCGGAACTCACAATGAGCAGTTCTTC. It translates to CSGTHNEQFF.

This clonotype was seen many times. The chain couples TRBV7-9 to TRBJ2-3; perhaps TRBD2 as D (5 bases). V lost 3 bases and J 2 bases, leaving 15 bases between the germline ends. Germline-derived CDR1 and CDR2 are SEHNR and FQNEAQ (reference sequence). This CDR3 has 16 residues. The CDR3 coding sequence is TGTGCCAGCAGCTTTGGGCCGGGGAGAAACACAGATACGCAGTATTTT. Translation gives CASSFGPGRNTDTQYF.

This clonotype was detected ten times or more. CDR3 sequence reads: CASSQRTGEAFF. CDR3 DNA sequence: TGTGCCAGCAGCCAACGGACGGGTGAAGCTTTCTTT. The gene calls are TRBV3-1 and TRBJ1-1, with unresolved D. V lost 2 bases to trimming and J lost 7 bases, with 8 bases between them. CDR3 length: 12 residues. CDR1 and CDR2 (germline): LGHDT, YNNKEL (reference sequence). The whole variable domain, filled in from reference TRBV3-1 and TRBJ1-1, reads DTAVSQTPKYLVTQMGNDKSIKCEQNLGHDTMYWYKQDSKKFLKIMFSYNNKELIINETVPNRFSPKSPDKAHLNLHINSLELGDSAVYFCASSQRTGEAFFGQGTRLTVV.

The chain is built from TRBV7-9 and TRBJ2-1; D is uncertain. CDR3 size: 14 residues. Germline V gene sequence: CDR1 SEHNR, CDR2 FQNEAQ (reference sequence). The germline V and J ends were trimmed by 2 bases and 7 bases, with 12 bases remaining between them. CDR3 region: CASSLLGWGNEQFF. The CDR3 nucleotides are TGTGCCAGCAGCTTACTGGGCTGGGGTAATGAGCAGTTCTTC.

This clonotype was observed many times. The chain combines TRBV4-1 with TRBJ1-4; D is uncertain. CDR1 and CDR2 (germline): MGHRA, YSYEKL. The V end lost 1 base, the J end lost 0 bases, and 6 bases lay between the germline ends. The CDR3 is made up of 15 amino acids. CDR3 sequence (DNA): TGCGCCAGCAGCCAAGGACACTCAACTAATGAAAAACTGTTTTTT. It is translated as CASSQGHSTNEKLFF.

This chain links TRBV18 with TRBJ1-4; 9 bases fit TRBD1. Germline lookup yields CDR1 KGHSH and CDR2 LQKENI. The CDR3 runs to 16 residues. V was pared by 5 bases and J by 1 base, with 5 bases of the junction left unmatched. As DNA, the CDR3 is TGTGCCAGCTCAGCGAACAGGGGGCAAACTAATGAAAAACTGTTTTTT. Translating it yields CASSANRGQTNEKLFF.

This clonotype was detected ten times or more. V and J are TRBV9 and TRBJ1-5; the D gene is possibly TRBD1 (5 bases). The V end lost 4 bases, the J end lost 4 bases, and 15 bases lay between the germline ends. The V gene's germline CDR1 is SGDLS and CDR2 YYNGEE. The CDR3 has 15 amino acids. CDR3 sequence reads: CASSSDLGANQPQHF. CDR3 DNA sequence: TGTGCCAGCAGCTCTGACCTAGGGGCAAATCAGCCCCAGCATTTT.

The gene calls are TRBV5-6 and TRBJ2-3, with 10 nucleotides matching TRBD2. The CDR3 has 16 residues. Unmatched junction bases numbered 12, after V lost 6 bases and J lost 5 bases. The germline V gene has CDR1 SGHDT and CDR2 YYEEEE. The chain's CDR3 is CASTRGLAGAGDTQYF. CDR3 bases: TGTGCCAGCACTAGGGGTCTAGCGGGAGCAGGAGATACGCAGTATTTT. Looking up the rest from reference TRBV5-6 and TRBJ2-3 gives the full variable domain: DAGVTQSPTHLIKTRGQQVTLRCSPKSGHDTVSWYQQALGQGPQFIFQYYEEEERQRGNFPDRFSGHQFPNYSSELNVNALLLGDSALYLCASTRGLAGAGDTQYFGPGTRLTVL.

Only a few counts were recorded for this clonotype. The gene calls are TRBV2 and TRBJ2-2; no definite D call. CDR3 length equals 11 residues. V was cut by 5 bases and J by 10 bases, with 8 bases left in between. CDR1 is SNHLY and CDR2 is FYNNEI in the germline V gene. Here the CDR3 DNA reads TGTGCCAGCAGTCCTACAGTGGAGCTGTTTTTT. Its translation: CASSPTVELFF.

The chain has TRBV6-5 and TRBJ2-7; D is ambiguous. The germline CDR1 and CDR2 sequences are MNHEY and SVGAGI. Trimming removed 5 bases at V and 9 bases at J, with 20 bases between. This CDR3 has 14 residues. Here the CDR3 DNA reads TGTGCCAGCAGTCTTAGGCACTCCGGTCGGAGGCAGTACTTC. Amino acids: CASSLRHSGRRQYF.

In this sample, this clonotype turned up many times. The V gene is TRBV6-6, the J gene TRBJ2-1, with a possible D match to TRBD1 (6 bases). V was pared by 2 bases and J by 6 bases, with 20 bases between. Germline CDR1 MNHNY, CDR2 SVGAGI (reference sequence). The CDR3 consists of 17 residues. The CDR3 spells CASSYVVGQGLSNEQFF. In nucleotides, the CDR3 is TGTGCCAGCAGTTACGTTGTAGGGCAGGGGCTCTCCAATGAGCAGTTCTTC.

The V and J genes are TRBV25-1 and TRBJ2-3, with D perhaps TRBD2 (5 bases). From germline, CDR1 is MGHDK and CDR2 SYGVNS. V lost 7 bases, J lost 1 base, and 9 bases lay in between. The CDR3 totals 13 residues. CDR3 in amino acids: CASTLAGTDTQYF. The CDR3 DNA sequence: TGTGCCAGCACCCTAGCAGGCACAGATACGCAGTATTTT.

This clonotype came up a few times. The chain has TRBV7-9 and TRBJ2-7; TRBD2 agrees at 13 bases. CDR1 and CDR2 from the germline V gene are SEHNR and FQNEAQ (reference sequence). V shed 6 bases, J shed 3 bases, and the junction held 11 bases outside the gene matches. CDR3 length: 17 amino acids. The CDR3, as DNA: TGTGCCAGCAGTCTTTGGACTAGCGGGAGAGGAGTCTACGAGCAGTACTTC. Its translation: CASSLWTSGRGVYEQYF.

There are a few counts of this clonotype. The J gene is TRBJ1-5, the V gene TRBV10-3; 10 bases fit TRBD1. The ends lost 0 bases at V and 7 bases at J; junction bases unmatched: 9. The CDR3 contains 17 residues. CDR1 is ENHRY, CDR2 SYGVKD, per germline. DNA for the CDR3: TGTGCCATCAGTGAGTCGTGGGGGACAGGGGAAGAACAGCCCCAGCATTTT. Its protein product is CAISESWGTGEEQPQHF.

In its sample, this clonotype was seen a few times. J is TRBJ1-1 and V is TRBV10-3; possibly TRBD1 for D (6 bases). V dropped 3 bases and J dropped 4 bases, with 9 bases sitting between them. The V gene's germline CDR1 is ENHRY and CDR2 SYGVKD. The CDR3 spans 13 residues. The CDR3: CAISDLGGTEAFF. The CDR3 region has the DNA TGTGCCATCAGTGATTTAGGGGGCACTGAAGCTTTCTTT.

The sample holds many counts of this clonotype. V gene TRBV29-1 combines with J gene TRBJ1-2, with 7 positions matching TRBD1. With V trimmed by 4 bases and J by 2 bases, 7 bases remained unmatched. The CDR3 is 14 residues long. In germline, CDR1 is SQVTM, CDR2 ANQGSEA. The CDR3 DNA is TGCAGCGTTGTGGAAGGGGGCAACAACTATGGCTACACCTTC. It translates to CSVVEGGNNYGYTF.

This clonotype was found a few times. This chain joins TRBV12-3 or TRBV12-4 and TRBJ2-1, with D maybe TRBD2 (6 bases). The CDR3 has 13 residues. V was trimmed by 5 bases and J by 10 bases, leaving 15 bases between them. CDR3 nucleotides: TGTGCCAGCAGTGACCCAGGGAGGATGGAGCAGTTCTTC. Translation gives CASSDPGRMEQFF.

This clonotype showed up many times. This chain links TRBV7-2 with TRBJ2-5; no clear D. V was pared by 1 base and J by 6 bases, with 9 bases between. The CDR3 contains 13 residues. Germline V gives CDR1 SGHTA, CDR2 FQGNSA. CDR3 in amino acids: CASSLGREKTQYF. The DNA of the CDR3 is TGTGCCAGCAGCTTAGGCCGCGAAAAGACCCAGTACTTC.

This clonotype occurred a few times. The gene calls are TRBV24-1 and TRBJ2-3, with TRBD1 identical over 11 bases. The CDR3 contains 15 residues. Looked up from germline, CDR1 is KGHDR and CDR2 is SFDVKD. V gave up 6 bases and J gave up 6 bases; unmatched junction bases: 7. The CDR3 bases are TGTGCCACCAGTATGAGGACAGGGGGCGCGGATACGCAGTATTTT. It encodes CATSMRTGGADTQYF.

A word on this clonotype: One base away lies a much larger clone, so this may be a sequencing read error. Given the absence of the conserved phenylalanine or tryptophan at the CDR3 end, a read error is likely. This chain connects TRBV11-1 to TRBJ1-5; tentatively, D is TRBD1 (6 bases). Germline loops: CDR1 SGHAT, CDR2 FQDESV (reference sequence). Trimming cost V 6 bases and J 7 bases, with 10 bases left between them. The CDR3 is made up of 12 amino acids. The CDR3 loop reads CASRYRDQPQHL. The DNA of the CDR3 is TGTGCCAGCAGATACAGGGACCAGCCCCAGCATCTT.

This chain joins TRBV18 and TRBJ2-3; D may match TRBD1 or TRBD2 (5 bases each). Trimming stripped 0 bases from V and 2 bases from J, with 12 bases between. The CDR3 runs 16 residues. Germline V gene data show CDR1 as KGHSH and CDR2 as LQKENI. The CDR3 DNA reads as TGTGCCAGCTCACCACCGAGGGGCTCGGACACAGATACGCAGTATTTT. Its translation is CASSPPRGSDTDTQYF. The full variable domain, completed using reference TRBV18 and TRBJ2-3, is NAGVMQNPRHLVRRRGQEARLRCSPMKGHSHVYWYRQLPEEGLKFMVYLQKENIIDESGMPKERFSAEFPKEGPSILRIQQVVRGDSAAYFCASSPPRGSDTDTQYFGPGTRLTVL.

The J gene is TRBJ1-3, the V gene TRBV3-1; D is unresolved. The V end lost 1 base, the J end lost 0 bases, and 10 bases lay between the germline ends. Germline V lookup: CDR1 LGHDT, CDR2 YNNKEL (reference sequence). CDR3 length: 16 amino acids. The CDR3 DNA reads TGTGCCAGCAGCCAAGCCCGTGGGGTCTCTGGAAACACCATATATTTT. It encodes CASSQARGVSGNTIYF.

This clonotype has ten or more counts. This chain uses TRBV4-3 with TRBJ1-3; 7 positions match TRBD1. With 3 bases clipped from V and 4 bases from J, the junction kept 9 bases outside the gene matches. The CDR3 extends over 16 amino acids. The germline gives CDR1 LGHNA, CDR2 YSLEER. As DNA, the CDR3 is TGCGCCAGCAGCCAGGCCCCCGACAGGGCGGGAAACACCATATATTTT. It encodes CASSQAPDRAGNTIYF.